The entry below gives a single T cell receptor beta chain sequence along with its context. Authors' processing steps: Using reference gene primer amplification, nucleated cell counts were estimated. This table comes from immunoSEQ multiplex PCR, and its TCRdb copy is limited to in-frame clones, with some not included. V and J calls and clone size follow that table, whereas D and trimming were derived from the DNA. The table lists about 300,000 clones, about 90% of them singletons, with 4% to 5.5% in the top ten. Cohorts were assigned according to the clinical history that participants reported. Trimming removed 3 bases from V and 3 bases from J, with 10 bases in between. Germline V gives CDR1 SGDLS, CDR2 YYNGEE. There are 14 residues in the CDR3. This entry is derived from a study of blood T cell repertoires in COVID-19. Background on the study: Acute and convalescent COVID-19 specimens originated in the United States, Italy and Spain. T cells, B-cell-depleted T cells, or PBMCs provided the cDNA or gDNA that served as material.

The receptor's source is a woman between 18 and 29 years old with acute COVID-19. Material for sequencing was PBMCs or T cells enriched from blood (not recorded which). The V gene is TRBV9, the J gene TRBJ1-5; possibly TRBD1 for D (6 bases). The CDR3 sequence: CASSAGVDNQPQHF. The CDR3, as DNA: TGTGCCAGCAGCGCAGGGGTGGACAATCAGCCCCAGCATTTT.